This T cell receptor (beta chain) was identified in a study of tumor and adjacent non-tumor tissue in lung cancer (dated by TCRdb to the late 2010s). For the wider study: By cancer type, the cohort comprised eleven to twelve adenocarcinoma patients, 2 squamous cell carcinoma patients and 1 small cell lung cancer patient. Ages among the roughly 15 patients ranged from roughly 31 to 76 years, there were approximately 10 men and 5 women, and disease was at TNM stage I to III. In total, sequencing yielded some 130 million productive TCRbeta reads, which works out to an average of approximately 4 million reads per sample. The study compared bulk TCRbeta repertoires from lung tumor tissue and matched distant non-tumor lung tissue of approximately 15 lung cancer patients. For each patient, one tumor sample and one normal lung sample were taken, giving 25 to 30 paired specimens that underwent TCRbeta CDR3 sequencing. What the work shows at the level of the full study, not this receptor alone: Because peripheral blood was not sequenced, blood TCRbeta repertoires in the lung cancer patients of the study were not examined. TCR diversity (inverse Simpson) was significantly higher in tumor than in normal lung tissue (roughly 430 vs 170, P = 0.0075, Mann-Whitney U test). Neither the sequencing platform nor unique molecular identifiers are named or mentioned anywhere in the methods. In normal lung, the top 100 clones accounted for a significantly larger cumulative share of the repertoire than in tumor tissue. Only about 15 patients were included in the cohort, and the need for larger samples and more detailed clinical data was noted by the authors. TCR diversity was significantly higher in younger patients, and greater tumor TCR diversity was associated with shorter overall survival and shorter disease-free survival.

RNA was extracted from bulk unsorted tissue and checked for quality with a NanoDrop ND-1000 and an Agilent 2100. Normal lung samples were distant non-tumor tissue taken more than 3 cm from the tumor edge. The donors were newly diagnosed lung cancer patients admitted for thoracic surgery in China from August to November 2014 who had not received prior chemotherapy. Patients who had received previous radiotherapy or chemotherapy, or who had another concurrent cancer, were excluded from the study. Pieces of surgical tissue measuring roughly 1-2.3 cm3 were kept in RNAlater solution and stored at -80 degrees C until use. The library was obtained by multiplex PCR. Data came from an Illumina HiSeq 2500. TCRbeta libraries were built by three rounds of nested PCR using primers (Table S4), following protocols modified from ARM-PCR. Before sequencing, PCR products in the 200-500 bp range were cut out of the gel and cleaned up using the QIAquick gel extraction kit. As for the original processing: Reads were cleaned using Trimmomatic, were merged into complete CDR3 sequences using FLASH, and were assigned to V(D)J germline segments using MiTCR. Clonal diversity was calculated as the inverse Simpson's index using VDJtools. In-frame sequences without a premature stop codon were defined as productive reads. TCRdb reran the public reads through fastp at Q25 and MiXCR, keeping productive beta chains. Merged by CDR3 protein, the rows form single entries marked with the most common genes and DNA. These V and J calls are TCRdb output, not the study's own analysis. The sample contains roughly 74,000 distinct CDR3 sequences, approximately 82% of them found a single time. Clones ranked in the top ten supply almost 40% of the sample.

From its first to its last residue, the CDR3 has 15 amino acids. The DNA shown is the 45-base CDR3, in frame from base 1. The germline V gene gives CDR1 as MNHNS and CDR2 as SASEGT. The junction shows trimming of 7 bases on V and 5 bases on J, and the gene matches do not reach 12 bases of it. For this clonotype: There is no known antigen for this receptor. A much more abundant neighbour one base away suggests this may be a read error. Likely a read error: the CDR3 ends without its conserved phenylalanine or tryptophan.

This sequence originates from a man aged 70-80 years with non-small cell lung cancer. The chain joins TRBV6-1 to TRBJ1-2, with TRBD1 matching 8 junction bases. Sequencing was done on a sample of distant non-tumor lung tissue. The CDR3 reads as follows: CASTPSAGTGYGYTL. The DNA sequence is as follows: TGTGCCAGCACTCCAAGCGCCGGGACAGGATATGGCTACACCTTG.